This T cell receptor (beta chain) was sequenced in a study of radiotherapy plus CTLA-4 blockade in lung cancer. Clones were sequenced by immunoSEQ multiplex PCR, and TCRdb holds only the in-frame ones, with some missing. The sample contains about 97,000 clones, about 70% of which appear only once. Worth noting for this clone: Antigen: not known.

Patients in the study, people with chemo-refractory metastatic non-small-cell lung cancer, received focal radiation plus ipilimumab CTLA-4 blockade. The CDR3 has 18 amino acids. Study-wide findings and caveats: After radiotherapy and ipilimumab, tumor-derived clones expanded in peripheral blood.

The material was peripheral blood, obtained from a patient treated with radiotherapy plus ipilimumab. The sequence came from a human donor with non-small cell lung cancer who had a partial response to radiotherapy plus ipilimumab. Some clones in this sample may be carry-over from other donors' samples. The chain joins TRBV21-1 to TRBJ1-1; whether TRBD1, the table's D call, matches the DNA was not checked. TRBV21-1 is tagged as a pseudogene. As DNA, the CDR3 is TGTGCCCCTAGCAACGGAAATACAGGGGGCGGGTGGGGCACTGAAGCTTTCTTT. Translation: CAPSNGNTGGGWGTEAFF.